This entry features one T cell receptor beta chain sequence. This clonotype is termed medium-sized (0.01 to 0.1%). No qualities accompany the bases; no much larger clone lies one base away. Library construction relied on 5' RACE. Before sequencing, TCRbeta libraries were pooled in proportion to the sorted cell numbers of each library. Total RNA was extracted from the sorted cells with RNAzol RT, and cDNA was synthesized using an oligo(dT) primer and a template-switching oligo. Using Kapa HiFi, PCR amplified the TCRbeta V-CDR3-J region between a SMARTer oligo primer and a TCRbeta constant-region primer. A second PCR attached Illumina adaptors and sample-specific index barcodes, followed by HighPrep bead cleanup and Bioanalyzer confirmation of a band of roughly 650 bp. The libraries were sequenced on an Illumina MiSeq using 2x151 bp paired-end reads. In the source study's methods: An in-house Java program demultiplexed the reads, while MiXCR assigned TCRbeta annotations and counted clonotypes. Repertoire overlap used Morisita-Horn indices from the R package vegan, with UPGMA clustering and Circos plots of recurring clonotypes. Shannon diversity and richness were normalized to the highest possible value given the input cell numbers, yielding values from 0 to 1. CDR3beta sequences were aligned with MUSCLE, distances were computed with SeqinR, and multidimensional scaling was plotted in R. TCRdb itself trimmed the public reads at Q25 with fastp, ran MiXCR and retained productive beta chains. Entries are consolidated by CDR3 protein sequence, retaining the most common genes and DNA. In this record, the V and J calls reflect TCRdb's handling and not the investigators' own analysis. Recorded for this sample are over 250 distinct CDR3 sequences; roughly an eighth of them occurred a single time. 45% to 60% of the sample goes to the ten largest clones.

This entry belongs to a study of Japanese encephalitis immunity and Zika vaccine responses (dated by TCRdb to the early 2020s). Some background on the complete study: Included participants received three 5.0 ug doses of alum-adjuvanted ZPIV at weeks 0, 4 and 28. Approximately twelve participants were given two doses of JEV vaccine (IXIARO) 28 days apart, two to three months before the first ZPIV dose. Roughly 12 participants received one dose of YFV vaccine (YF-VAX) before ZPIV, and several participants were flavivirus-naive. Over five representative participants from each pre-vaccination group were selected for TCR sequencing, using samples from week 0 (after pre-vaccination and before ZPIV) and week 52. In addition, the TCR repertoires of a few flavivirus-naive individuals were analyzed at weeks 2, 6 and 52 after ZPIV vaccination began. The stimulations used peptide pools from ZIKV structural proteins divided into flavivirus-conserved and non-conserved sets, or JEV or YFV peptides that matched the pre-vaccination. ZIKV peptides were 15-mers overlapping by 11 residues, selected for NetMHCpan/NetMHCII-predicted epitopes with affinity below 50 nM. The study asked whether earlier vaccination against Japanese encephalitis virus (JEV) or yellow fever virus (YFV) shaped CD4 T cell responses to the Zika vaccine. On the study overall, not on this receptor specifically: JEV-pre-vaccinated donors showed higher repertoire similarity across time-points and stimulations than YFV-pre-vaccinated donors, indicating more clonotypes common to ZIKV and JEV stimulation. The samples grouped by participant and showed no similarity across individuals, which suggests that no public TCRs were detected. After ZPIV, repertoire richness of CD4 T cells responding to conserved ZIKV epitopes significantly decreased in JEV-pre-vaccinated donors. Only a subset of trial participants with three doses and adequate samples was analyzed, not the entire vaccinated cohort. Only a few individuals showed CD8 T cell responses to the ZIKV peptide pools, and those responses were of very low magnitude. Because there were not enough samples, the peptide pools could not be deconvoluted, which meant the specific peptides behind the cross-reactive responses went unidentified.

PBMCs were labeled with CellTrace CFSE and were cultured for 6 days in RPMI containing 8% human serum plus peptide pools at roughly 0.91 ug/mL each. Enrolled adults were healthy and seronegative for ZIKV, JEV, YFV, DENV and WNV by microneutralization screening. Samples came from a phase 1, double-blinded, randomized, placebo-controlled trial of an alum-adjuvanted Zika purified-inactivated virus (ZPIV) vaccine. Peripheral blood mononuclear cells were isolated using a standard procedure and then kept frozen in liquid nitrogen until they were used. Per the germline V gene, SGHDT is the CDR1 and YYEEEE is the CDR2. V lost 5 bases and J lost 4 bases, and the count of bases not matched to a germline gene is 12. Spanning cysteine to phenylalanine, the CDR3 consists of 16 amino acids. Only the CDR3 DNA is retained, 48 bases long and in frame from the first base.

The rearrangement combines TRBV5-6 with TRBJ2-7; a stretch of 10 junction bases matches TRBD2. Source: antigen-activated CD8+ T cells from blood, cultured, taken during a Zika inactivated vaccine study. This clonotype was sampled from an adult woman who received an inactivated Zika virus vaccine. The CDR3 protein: CASSVGRLAGVYEQYF. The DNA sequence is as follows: TGTGCCAGCAGTGTTGGGAGGCTAGCGGGGGTTTACGAGCAGTACTTC.